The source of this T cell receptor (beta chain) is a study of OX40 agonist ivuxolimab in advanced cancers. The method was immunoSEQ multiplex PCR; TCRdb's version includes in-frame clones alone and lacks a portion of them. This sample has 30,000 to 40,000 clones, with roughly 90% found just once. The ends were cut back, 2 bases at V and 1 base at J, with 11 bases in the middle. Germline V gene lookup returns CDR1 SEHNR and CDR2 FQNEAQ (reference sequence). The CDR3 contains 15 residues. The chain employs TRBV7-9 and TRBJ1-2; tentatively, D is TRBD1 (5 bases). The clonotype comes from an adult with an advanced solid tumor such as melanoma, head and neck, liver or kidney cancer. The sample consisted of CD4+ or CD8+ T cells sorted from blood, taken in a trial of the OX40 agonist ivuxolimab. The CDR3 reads CASSLFGDSNYGYTF. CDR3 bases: TGTGCCAGCAGCTTATTTGGAGACAGTAACTATGGCTACACCTTC.